One T cell receptor beta chain is described in this entry. Relative to the germline gene, one junction end is altered; a read error may explain this. Clones were read by immunoSEQ multiplex PCR, and TCRdb kept only the in-frame ones, dropping some. The sample includes about 120,000 clones, over 75% of them seen just once. Germline lookup yields CDR1 SSHAT and CDR2 FNYEAQ (reference sequence). The CDR3 totals 13 residues. This specimen belongs to a study of control samples from healthy donors and cancer patients. The rearrangement uses TRBV7-7 and TRBJ2-2; D is perhaps TRBD1 (6 bases). The sequence derives from a man between 35 and 55 years old in good health. Sequencing input: blood. The DNA of the CDR3 is TGTGCTAGCAGCCTACAGGGATACGGGGAGCTGTTTTTT. This translates into CASSLQGYGELFF.